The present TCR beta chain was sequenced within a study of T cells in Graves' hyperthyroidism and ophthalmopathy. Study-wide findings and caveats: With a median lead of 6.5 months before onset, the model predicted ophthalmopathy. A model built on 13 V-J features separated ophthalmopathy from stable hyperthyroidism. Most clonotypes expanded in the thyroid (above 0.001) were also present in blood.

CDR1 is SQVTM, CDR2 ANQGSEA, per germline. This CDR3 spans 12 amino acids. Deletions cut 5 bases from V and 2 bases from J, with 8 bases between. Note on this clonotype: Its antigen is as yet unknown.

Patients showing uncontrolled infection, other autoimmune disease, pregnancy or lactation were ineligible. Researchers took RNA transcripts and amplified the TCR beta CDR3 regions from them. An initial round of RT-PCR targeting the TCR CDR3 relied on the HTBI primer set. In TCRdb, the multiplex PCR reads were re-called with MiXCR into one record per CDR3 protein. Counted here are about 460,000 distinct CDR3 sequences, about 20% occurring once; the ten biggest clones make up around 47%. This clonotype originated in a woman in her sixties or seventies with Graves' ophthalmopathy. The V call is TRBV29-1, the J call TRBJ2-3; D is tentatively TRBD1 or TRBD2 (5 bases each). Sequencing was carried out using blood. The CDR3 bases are TGCAGCGTTCGAGGGGCCACAGATACGCAGTATTTT. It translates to CSVRGATDTQYF.